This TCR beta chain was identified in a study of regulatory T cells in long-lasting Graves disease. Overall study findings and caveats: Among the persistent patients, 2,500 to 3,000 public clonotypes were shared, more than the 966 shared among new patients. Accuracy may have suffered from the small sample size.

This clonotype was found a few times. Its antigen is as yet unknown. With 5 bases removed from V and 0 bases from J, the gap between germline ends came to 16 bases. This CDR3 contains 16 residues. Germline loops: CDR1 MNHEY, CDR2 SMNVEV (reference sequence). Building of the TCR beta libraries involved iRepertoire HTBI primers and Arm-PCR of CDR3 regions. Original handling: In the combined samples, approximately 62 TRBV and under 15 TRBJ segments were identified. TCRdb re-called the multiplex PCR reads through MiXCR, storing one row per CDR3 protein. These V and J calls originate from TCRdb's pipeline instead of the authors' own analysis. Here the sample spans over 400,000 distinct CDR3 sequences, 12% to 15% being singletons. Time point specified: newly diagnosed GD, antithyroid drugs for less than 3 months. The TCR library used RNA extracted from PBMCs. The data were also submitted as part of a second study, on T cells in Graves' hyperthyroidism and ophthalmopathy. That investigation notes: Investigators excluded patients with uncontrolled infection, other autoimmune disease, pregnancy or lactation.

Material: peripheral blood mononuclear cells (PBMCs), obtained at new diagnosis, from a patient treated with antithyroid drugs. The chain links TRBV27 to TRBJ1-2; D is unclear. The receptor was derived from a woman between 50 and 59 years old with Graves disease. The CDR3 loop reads CASSPQLGIANYGYTF. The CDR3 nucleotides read TGTGCCAGCAGTCCTCAGTTGGGAATAGCTAACTATGGCTACACCTTC.